Following are 3 T cell receptor beta chains from one sample sequenced in a study of blood T cell repertoires in COVID-19. Clones were read by immunoSEQ multiplex PCR, and TCRdb kept only the in-frame ones, dropping some. The repertoire includes about 170,000 clones, approximately 89% of them detected once, and roughly 3% sits in the top ten. The source material was peripheral blood. The receptors derive from a man in his 70s with acute or convalescent COVID-19.

The rearrangement joins TRBV7-3 to TRBJ1-1, with D possibly matching TRBD1 (5 bases). The CDR3 runs to 15 residues. V was pared by 5 bases and J by 0 bases, with 13 bases between. Germline CDR1 is SGHTA and CDR2 is FQGTGA. The CDR3 here is CASSPMGGLNTEAFF. The CDR3 nucleotides are TGTGCCAGCAGCCCCATGGGGGGTCTGAACACTGAAGCTTTCTTT.

The chain couples TRBV7-9 to TRBJ2-3; TRBD2 agrees at 9 bases. The CDR3 totals 15 residues. Germline V gene data show CDR1 as SEHNR and CDR2 as FQNEAQ (reference sequence). The trim removed 4 bases at V and 7 bases at J, leaving 9 bases unmatched. CDR3 in DNA: TGTGCCAGCAGCTCCTGGGTTAGCGGGAGATATACGCAGTATTTT. Translated: CASSSWVSGRYTQYF. The full variable domain, completed using reference TRBV7-9 and TRBJ2-3, is DTGVSQNPRHKITKRGQNVTFRCDPISEHNRLYWYRQTLGQGPEFLTYFQNEAQLEKSRLLSDRFSAERPKGSFSTLEIQRTEQGDSAMYLCASSSWVSGRYTQYFGPGTRLTVL.

This clone appeared a single time. This chain links TRBV10-3 with TRBJ2-3; 8 positions match TRBD1. With V trimmed by 8 bases and J by 4 bases, 14 bases remained unmatched. Germline V gene sequence: CDR1 ENHRY, CDR2 SYGVKD. The CDR3 length is 16 residues. The CDR3 sequence is CAIGSRTGSEADTQYF. The CDR3 nucleotides are TGTGCCATCGGAAGCCGGACAGGGAGTGAGGCAGATACGCAGTATTTT.